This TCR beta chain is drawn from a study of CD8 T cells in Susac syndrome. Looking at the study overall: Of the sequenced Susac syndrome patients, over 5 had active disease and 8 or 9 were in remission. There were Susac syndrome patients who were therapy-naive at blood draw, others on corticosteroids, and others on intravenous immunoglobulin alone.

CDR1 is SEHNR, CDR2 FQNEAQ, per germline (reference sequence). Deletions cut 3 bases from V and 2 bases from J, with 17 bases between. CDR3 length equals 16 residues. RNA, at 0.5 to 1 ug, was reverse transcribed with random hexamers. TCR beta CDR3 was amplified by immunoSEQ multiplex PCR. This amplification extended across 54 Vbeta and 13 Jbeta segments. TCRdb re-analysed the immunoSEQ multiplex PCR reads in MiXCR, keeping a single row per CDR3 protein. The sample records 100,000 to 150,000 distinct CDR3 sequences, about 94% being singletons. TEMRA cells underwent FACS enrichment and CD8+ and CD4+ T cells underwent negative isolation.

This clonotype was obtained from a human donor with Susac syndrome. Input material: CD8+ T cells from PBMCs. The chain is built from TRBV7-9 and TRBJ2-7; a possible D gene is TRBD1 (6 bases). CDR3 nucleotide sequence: TGTGCCAGCAGCTTGGCCCAGAACAGGGTCACCTACGAGCAGTACTTC. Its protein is CASSLAQNRVTYEQYF.